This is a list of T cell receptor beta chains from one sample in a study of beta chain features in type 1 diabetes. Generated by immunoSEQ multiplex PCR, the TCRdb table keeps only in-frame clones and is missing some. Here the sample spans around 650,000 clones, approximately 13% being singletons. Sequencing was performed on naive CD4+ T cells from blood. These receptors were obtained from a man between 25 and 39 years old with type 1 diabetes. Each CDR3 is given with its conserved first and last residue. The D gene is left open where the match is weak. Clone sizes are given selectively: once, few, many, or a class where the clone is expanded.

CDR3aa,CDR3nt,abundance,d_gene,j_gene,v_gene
CSSLGGQGADEQFF,TGCAGCTCCCTAGGGGGACAGGGGGCCGATGAGCAGTTCTTC,-,TRBD1,TRBJ2-1,TRBV29-1
CASSVPGGTGANVLTF,TGTGCCAGCAGCGTCCCGGGGGGTACAGGGGCCAACGTCCTGACTTTC,few,TRBD2,TRBJ2-6,TRBV9
CASSQTETEKLFF,TGTGCCAGCAGCCAGACAGAAACTGAAAAACTGTTTTTT,-,-,TRBJ1-4,TRBV9
CASSFRVQETQYF,TGTGCCAGCAGCTTCAGGGTCCAGGAGACCCAGTACTTC,few,-,TRBJ2-5,TRBV5-8
CASSTQGGSGYTF,TGTGCCAGCAGCACCCAGGGCGGGAGTGGCTACACCTTC,-,-,TRBJ1-2,TRBV2
CASPGSAGDYGYTF,TGTGCCTCGCCGGGGTCAGCCGGCGACTATGGCTACACCTTC,-,-,TRBJ1-2,TRBV30
CASSPRDSSNQPQHF,TGTGCCAGCTCACCACGGGACAGTAGCAATCAGCCCCAGCATTTT,few,TRBD1,TRBJ1-5,TRBV18
CASSAPPGVDYGYTF,TGTGCCAGCAGCGCCCCGCCAGGGGTGGACTATGGCTACACCTTC,-,-,TRBJ1-2,TRBV28
CASSLDPTGEKLFF,TGTGCCAGCAGTCTGGACCCAACGGGTGAAAAACTGTTTTTT,few,-,TRBJ1-4,TRBV6-5
CASSPQELSYNEQFF,TGTGCCAGCAGTCCGCAGGAGCTCTCCTACAATGAGCAGTTCTTC,-,-,TRBJ2-1,TRBV6-6
CSVERDANTGELFF,TGCAGCGTTGAAAGGGACGCGAACACCGGGGAGCTGTTTTTT,-,-,TRBJ2-2,TRBV29-1
CASSLATGRSSGANVLTF,TGTGCCAGCAGCTTAGCGACAGGTCGAAGCTCTGGGGCCAACGTCCTGACTTTC,-,-,TRBJ2-6,TRBV7-8
CASSLGRGRDQPQHF,TGTGCCAGCAGCTTGGGCAGGGGAAGGGATCAGCCCCAGCATTTT,-,-,TRBJ1-5,TRBV7-9
CASRPLLNSADTQYF,TGCGCCAGCAGACCACTCTTAAATTCGGCAGATACGCAGTATTTT,-,-,TRBJ2-3,TRBV4-3
CASSLPGQGFYGYTF,TGTGCCAGCAGCTTGCCGGGACAGGGGTTCTATGGCTACACCTTC,-,TRBD1,TRBJ1-2,TRBV5-6
CAWSKGPASNQPQHF,TGTGCCTGGAGTAAGGGCCCGGCAAGCAATCAGCCCCAGCATTTT,-,-,TRBJ1-5,TRBV30
CASRATGTGDEYF,TGTGCCAGCAGAGCTACCGGGACAGGGGATGAATACTTC,few,TRBD1,TRBJ2-7,TRBV6-1
CASSLTGVGNQPQHF,TGTGCCAGCAGCTTAACCGGGGTGGGTAATCAGCCCCAGCATTTT,-,-,TRBJ1-5,TRBV11-2
CATGTARYEQYF,TGTGCCACCGGGACGGCCAGGTACGAGCAGTACTTC,few,-,TRBJ2-7,TRBV6-5
CASSLSGADGYTF,TGTGCCAGCAGCTTGTCTGGGGCGGATGGCTACACCTTC,few,-,TRBJ1-2,TRBV7-2
CASRPPNYGYTF,TGTGCCAGCAGACCGCCTAACTATGGCTACACCTTC,few,-,TRBJ1-2,TRBV28
CASSKDLCGRLNSYEQYF,TGTGCCAGCAGCAAAGACCTATGTGGCAGGTTAAACTCCTACGAGCAGTACTTC,few,-,TRBJ2-7,TRBV21-1
CASSLVGAGERTDTQYF,TGTGCCAGCAGCTTAGTAGGAGCGGGGGAGCGAACAGATACGCAGTATTTT,few,TRBD2,TRBJ2-3,TRBV7-2
CAWTRGASGADTQYF,TGTGCCTGGACCCGAGGGGCTAGCGGGGCAGATACGCAGTATTTT,-,TRBD2,TRBJ2-3,TRBV30